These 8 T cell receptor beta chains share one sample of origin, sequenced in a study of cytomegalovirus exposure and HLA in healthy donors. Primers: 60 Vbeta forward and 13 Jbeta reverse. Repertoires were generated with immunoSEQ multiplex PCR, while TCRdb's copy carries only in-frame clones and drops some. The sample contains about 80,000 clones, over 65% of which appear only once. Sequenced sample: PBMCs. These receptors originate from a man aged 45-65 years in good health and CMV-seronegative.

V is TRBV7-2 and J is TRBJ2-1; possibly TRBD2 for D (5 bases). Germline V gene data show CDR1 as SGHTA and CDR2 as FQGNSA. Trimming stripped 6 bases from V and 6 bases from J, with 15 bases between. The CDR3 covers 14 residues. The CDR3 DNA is TGTGCCAGCAGGATTGACGGTGGGAGCAATGAGCAGTTCTTC. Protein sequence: CASRIDGGSNEQFF.

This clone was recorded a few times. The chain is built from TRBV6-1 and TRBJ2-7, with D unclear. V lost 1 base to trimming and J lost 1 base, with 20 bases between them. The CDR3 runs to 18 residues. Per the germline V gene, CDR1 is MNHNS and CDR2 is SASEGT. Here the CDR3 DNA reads TGTGCCAGCAGTGAAGATCCCTTGGCAGTTTCTGCTTCCTACGAGCAGTACTTC. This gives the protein CASSEDPLAVSASYEQYF.

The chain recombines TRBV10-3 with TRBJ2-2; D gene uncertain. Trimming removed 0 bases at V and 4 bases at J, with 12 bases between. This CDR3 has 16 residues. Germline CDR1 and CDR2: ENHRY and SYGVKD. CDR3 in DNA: TGTGCCATCAGTGAGTCTTACTCGGCGGTCACCGGGGAGCTGTTTTTT. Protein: CAISESYSAVTGELFF.

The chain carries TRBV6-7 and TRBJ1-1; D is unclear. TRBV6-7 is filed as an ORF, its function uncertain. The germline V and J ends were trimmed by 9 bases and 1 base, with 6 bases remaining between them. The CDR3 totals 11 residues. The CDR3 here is CARRGNTEAFF. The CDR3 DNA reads TGTGCCAGACGGGGGAACACTGAAGCTTTCTTT.

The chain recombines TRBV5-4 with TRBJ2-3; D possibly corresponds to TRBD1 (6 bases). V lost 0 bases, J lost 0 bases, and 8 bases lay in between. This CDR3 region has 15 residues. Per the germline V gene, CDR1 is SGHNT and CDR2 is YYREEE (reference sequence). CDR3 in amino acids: CASSLGGQSTDTQYF. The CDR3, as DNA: TGTGCCAGCAGCTTGGGTGGACAGAGCACAGATACGCAGTATTTT. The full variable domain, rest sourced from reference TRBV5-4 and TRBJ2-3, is ETGVTQSPTHLIKTRGQQVTLRCSSQSGHNTVSWYQQALGQGPQFIFQYYREEENGRGNFPPRFSGLQFPNYSSELNVNALELDDSALYLCASSLGGQSTDTQYFGPGTRLTVL.

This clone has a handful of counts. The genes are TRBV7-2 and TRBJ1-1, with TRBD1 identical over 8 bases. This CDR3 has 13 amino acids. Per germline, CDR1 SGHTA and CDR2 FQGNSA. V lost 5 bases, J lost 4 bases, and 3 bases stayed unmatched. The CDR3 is CASSKTGGTEAFF. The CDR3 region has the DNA TGTGCCAGCAGCAAAACAGGGGGCACTGAAGCTTTCTTT.

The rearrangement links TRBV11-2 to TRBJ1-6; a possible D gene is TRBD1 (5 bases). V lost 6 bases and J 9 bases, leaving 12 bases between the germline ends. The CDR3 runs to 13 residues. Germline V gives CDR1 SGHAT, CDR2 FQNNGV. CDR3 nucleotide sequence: TGTGCCAGCAGTACCCAGGGCCCTTCACCCCTCCACTTT. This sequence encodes CASSTQGPSPLHF.

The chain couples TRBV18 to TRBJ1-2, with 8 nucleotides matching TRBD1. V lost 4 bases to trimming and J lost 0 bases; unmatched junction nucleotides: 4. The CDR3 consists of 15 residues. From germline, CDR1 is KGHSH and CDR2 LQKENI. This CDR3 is CASSQLTGANYGYTF. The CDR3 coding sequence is TGTGCCAGCTCACAATTGACAGGGGCTAACTATGGCTACACCTTC.